This TCR beta chain appears in the sequencing data of a study of blood T cell repertoires in COVID-19. Looking at the study overall: The study drew acute and convalescent COVID-19 samples from the United States, Italy and Spain. Nucleic acid was either cDNA or gDNA, and it came from T cells, B-cell-depleted T cells, or PBMCs.

Here immunoSEQ multiplex PCR was the method, and the copy in TCRdb shows in-frame clones only, minus some. The table records about 250,000 clones, about 90% of them present only once. Sequencing was done on a sample of peripheral blood. This TCR derives from a man younger than 35 with active or convalescent COVID-19.

CDR3 DNA sequence: TGTGCCAGCAGCTTATATTCCGGGACAGGGGGCTATAGCAATCAGCCCCAGCATTTT. It translates to CASSLYSGTGGYSNQPQHF. This chain links TRBV7-9 with TRBJ1-5, with 12 bases matching TRBD1. The ends lost 2 bases at V and 0 bases at J; junction bases unmatched: 8. The CDR3 is 19 amino acids. Germline V gene lookup returns CDR1 SEHNR and CDR2 FQNEAQ (reference sequence).